The 18 T cell receptor beta chains listed next were all sequenced from one sample in a study of human T cells and chemical hapten exposure. Using its own MiXCR run on the RACE reads, TCRdb lists one record per CDR3 protein. The repertoire holds a few hundred thousand distinct CDR3 sequences, with around 6% as singletons. Time point specified: patch test 2, 6 weeks after DPC sensitization. Treatment of the sample: therapeutic diphenylcyclopropenone sensitization with weekly scalp DPC. The source was whole blood, collected in connection with sensitization to the hapten diphenylcyclopropenone (DPC). All receptors come from a woman between 18 and 29 years old with alopecia areata. Some clones in this sample may be carry-over from other donors' samples.

This clonotype was observed a few times. CDR3 sequence: CASSVTAGTYEQYF. The CDR3 DNA reads TGTGCCAGCAGTGTGACGGCGGGGACCTACGAGCAGTACTTC. The chain joins TRBV25-1 to TRBJ2-7; possibly TRBD2 for D (6 bases). V was clipped by 4 bases and J by 2 bases, with 12 bases between them. The CDR3 is 14 residues long. Germline values: CDR1 MGHDK, CDR2 SYGVNS.

This clonotype occurred many times. The chain has TRBV20-1 and TRBJ2-1; the D gene is possibly TRBD2 (5 bases). Germline CDR1 and CDR2: DFQATT and SNEGSKA (reference sequence). CDR3 length equals 10 residues. V was trimmed by 6 bases and J by 9 bases, leaving 9 bases between them. As DNA, the CDR3 is TGCAGTGCCTTCCGGGGTGAGCAGTTCTTC. As protein: CSAFRGEQFF.

The chain joins TRBV12-3 or TRBV12-4 to TRBJ2-7, with unresolved D. This CDR3 is 13 amino acids long. V was pared by 6 bases and J by 2 bases, with 11 bases between. DNA for the CDR3: TGTGCCAGCAGGGGAAGTTTAACCTACGAGCAGTACTTC. This sequence encodes CASRGSLTYEQYF.

This clonotype occurred many times. V usage is TRBV12-3 or TRBV12-4 and J usage is TRBJ1-2, with D uncertain. V was pared by 6 bases and J by 7 bases, with 12 bases between. The CDR3 has 12 residues. The CDR3 DNA reads as TGTGCCAGCAGCCTCCGGCAGTCTGGCTACACCTTC. It codes for CASSLRQSGYTF.

CDR3 protein: CASSLGSLAGVTDTQYF. In nucleotides, the CDR3 is TGTGCCAGCAGCTTAGGATCCCTAGCGGGGGTAACAGATACGCAGTATTTT. The chain is built from TRBV11-2 and TRBJ2-3, with TRBD2 identical over 10 bases. Losses at the gene ends were 1 base for V and 3 bases for J; bases not matched to a gene: 7. The germline gives CDR1 SGHAT, CDR2 FQNNGV. The CDR3 sequence is 17 residues long.

This clonotype showed up many times. The chain joins TRBV20-1 to TRBJ1-5, with unresolved D. V shed 2 bases and J shed 5 bases, with 10 bases lying between them. This CDR3 contains 13 residues. Germline V gene sequence: CDR1 DFQATT, CDR2 SNEGSKA (reference sequence). CDR3 DNA: TGCAGTGCTAGAAGTGGGAGGGATCAGCCCCAGCATTTT. It translates to CSARSGRDQPQHF.

This clonotype was recorded many times. This sequence joins TRBV20-1 and TRBJ1-1; D perhaps matches TRBD1 (5 bases). The CDR3 is made up of 15 amino acids. The germline CDR1 and CDR2 sequences are DFQATT and SNEGSKA (reference sequence). Trimming left V 2 bases short and J 1 base short, with 14 bases between. The CDR3 loop reads CSARRGRLANTEAFF. The CDR3 coding sequence is TGCAGTGCTAGACGGGGCCGCCTAGCGAACACTGAAGCTTTCTTT.

This clonotype has a count of ten or more. The CDR3 nucleotides are TGTGCCAGCAGTTCTCCGCAAAACAGGGTGGAGGGCGGCTACACCTTC. This translates into CASSSPQNRVEGGYTF. The chain employs TRBV6-5 and TRBJ1-2, with D tentatively TRBD1 (6 bases). The length of the CDR3 is 16 residues. The V and J ends lost 4 bases and 8 bases respectively, with 23 bases between them. From germline, CDR1 is MNHEY and CDR2 SVGAGI.

The genes are TRBV4-3 and TRBJ1-3; 8 positions agree with TRBD1. The V gene end was trimmed by 0 bases and the J gene end by 2 bases; junction bases not matched to a gene: 6. Per germline, CDR1 LGHNA and CDR2 YSLEER. The CDR3 sequence is 17 residues long. The DNA of the CDR3 is TGCGCCAGCAGCCAAGATCCCTCGACAGGGGCTGGAAACACCATATATTTT. Translating gives CASSQDPSTGAGNTIYF.

This clonotype was counted between two and nine times. The gene calls are TRBV10-3 and TRBJ2-7; 7 bases match TRBD1. Germline loops: CDR1 ENHRY, CDR2 SYGVKD. Unmatched junction bases numbered 4, after V lost 5 bases and J lost 3 bases. The CDR3 is made up of 13 amino acids. The CDR3 coding sequence is TGTGCCATCAGTTGGGACAGATACTACGAGCAGTACTTC. This sequence encodes CAISWDRYYEQYF.

The J gene is TRBJ1-4, the V gene TRBV28, with D unresolved. CDR3 size: 15 residues. With 5 bases removed from V and 3 bases from J, the gap between germline ends came to 13 bases. CDR1 MDHEN and CDR2 SYDVKM come from the germline V gene. The CDR3 region is CASSRDRRANEKLFF. Here the CDR3 DNA reads TGTGCCAGCAGTCGTGATCGGCGGGCTAATGAAAAACTGTTTTTT.

The chain is built from TRBV2 and TRBJ2-3; 11 bases are shared with TRBD2. Trimming at V came to 6 bases and at J to 0 bases, leaving 11 bases not matched to a gene. The CDR3 sequence is 18 residues long. Germline CDR1 and CDR2: SNHLY and FYNNEI. CDR3: CASRGPSGGTTSTDTQYF. The CDR3 region has the DNA TGTGCCAGCAGGGGCCCTAGCGGGGGGACGACAAGCACAGATACGCAGTATTTT.

The V gene is TRBV5-1, the J gene TRBJ2-7; weak D call: TRBD1 (6 bases). Germline CDR1 SGHRS, CDR2 YFSETQ. The CDR3 has 15 residues. V dropped 1 base and J dropped 5 bases, with 16 bases sitting between them. Written as DNA, the CDR3 is TGCGCCAGCAGCTTGATGAGCCAGGGGCCCCACGAGCAGTACTTC. This translates into CASSLMSQGPHEQYF.

Ten or more counts support this clonotype. The chain employs TRBV7-9 and TRBJ1-5; D possibly corresponds to TRBD1 (6 bases). The CDR3 contains 12 residues. Per the germline V gene, CDR1 is SEHNR and CDR2 is FQNEAQ (reference sequence). Between the trimmed V and J ends, which lost 5 bases and 7 bases, there was a span of 9 bases. CDR3 protein: CASSPGGQPQHF. The CDR3 region has the DNA TGTGCCAGCAGCCCCGGGGGCCAGCCCCAGCATTTT.

The chain uses TRBV29-1 and TRBJ2-5; D unclear. V was clipped by 8 bases and J by 0 bases, with 10 bases between them. This CDR3 contains 12 residues. Per germline, CDR1 SQVTM and CDR2 ANQGSEA. The CDR3 reads CSSKTNQETQYF. The CDR3 DNA follows: TGCAGCTCCAAGACAAACCAAGAGACCCAGTACTTC.

The genes are TRBV4-2 and TRBJ2-3; D is ambiguous. The CDR3 spans 14 residues. The ends were cut back, 4 bases at V and 3 bases at J, with 11 bases in the middle. Germline-derived CDR1 and CDR2 are LGHNA and YNFKEQ. CDR3 protein: CASSPAPGTDTQYF. The CDR3 bases are TGTGCCAGCAGCCCCGCTCCGGGTACAGATACGCAGTATTTT.

In this sample, this clonotype turned up many times. This chain joins TRBV6-2 or TRBV6-3 and TRBJ1-5; TRBD1 aligns across 12 bases. The CDR3 length is 15 residues. Trimming removed 6 bases from V and 2 bases from J; junction bases left unmatched: 2. In germline, CDR1 is MNHEY, CDR2 SVGEGT. This chain's CDR3 is CASRGQGAGNQPQHF. The DNA of the CDR3 is TGTGCCAGCAGGGGACAGGGGGCCGGCAATCAGCCCCAGCATTTT.

This clonotype was recorded at least ten times. The V gene is TRBV6-2 or TRBV6-3, the J gene TRBJ1-2, with D unclear. V was clipped by 4 bases and J by 7 bases, with 7 bases between them. The CDR3 consists of 11 residues. Germline V gene sequence: CDR1 MNHEY, CDR2 SVGEGT. The chain's CDR3 is CASSLQTGYTF. CDR3 DNA: TGTGCCAGCAGTTTACAAACTGGCTACACCTTC.